The rows below give T cell receptor beta chains drawn from one sample of a study of shared clonotypes between healthy human individuals. The protocol was immunoSEQ multiplex PCR, while the TCRdb copy is restricted to in-frame clones and leaves out a portion. The sample shows millions of clones, approximately 95% of them seen only once. Input material: naive CD4+ T cells sorted from blood. The receptors come from a man younger than 35 in good health. CDR3s include the opening cysteine and the closing phenylalanine or tryptophan. D genes are given only for firm matches.

v_call	d_call	j_call	cdr3_aa	cdr3_nt
TRBV6-5	TRBD2	TRBJ2-1	CASSTTSGNYNEQFF	TGTGCCAGCAGTACTACTAGCGGGAATTACAATGAGCAGTTCTTC
TRBV6-5	TRBD1	TRBJ2-7	CASSYSGTGVYEQYF	TGTGCCAGCAGTTACTCCGGGACAGGGGTTTACGAGCAGTACTTC
TRBV5-6	TRBD1	TRBJ2-7	CASSLRTGAGQYF	TGTGCCAGCAGCTTGAGGACAGGGGCCGGACAGTACTTC
TRBV6-5	.	TRBJ2-7	CASSYSTNGGTYEQYF	TGTGCCAGCAGTTACTCGACGAACGGGGGAACCTACGAGCAGTACTTC
TRBV30	.	TRBJ2-4	CAWAGPPRSIQYF	TGTGCCTGGGCGGGACCGCCACGATCGATTCAGTACTTC
TRBV30	TRBD1	TRBJ1-2	CAWSAGQGAGYTF	TGTGCCTGGAGTGCGGGACAGGGGGCAGGCTACACCTTC
TRBV5-1	TRBD1	TRBJ2-7	CASSLGGQLYYEQYF	TGCGCCAGCAGCTTGGGGGGACAGTTATACTACGAGCAGTACTTC
TRBV5-1	.	TRBJ1-1	CASSWALNTEAFF	TGCGCCAGCAGCTGGGCCTTGAACACTGAAGCTTTCTTT
TRBV5-4	TRBD1	TRBJ1-6	CASSPTGGSSSYNSPLHF	TGTGCCAGCAGCCCCACAGGGGGCTCGAGCTCCTATAATTCACCCCTCCACTTT
TRBV6-1	.	TRBJ1-1	CASSEQGGNTEAFF	TGTGCCAGCAGTGAACAGGGAGGGAACACTGAAGCTTTCTTT